These T cell receptor beta chains were read from a single sample in a study of long-term antiretroviral therapy in people with HIV. TCRdb's copy holds only in-frame clones and misses some; the assay was immunoSEQ multiplex PCR. Among 20,000 to 25,000 clones listed, about 85% were seen once. Sequenced here: unsorted PBMCs, sampled roughly 4 years after starting antiretroviral therapy. These receptors were obtained from a man between 18 and 35 years old with HIV. Both conserved end residues are part of each CDR3. D genes are given only for firm matches. Clone sizes are given selectively: once, few, many, or a class where the clone is expanded.

V gene	clone size	J gene	D gene	CDR3 protein	CDR3 DNA
TRBV6-1	few	TRBJ1-4	TRBD1	CASSEPLGQGGEKLFF	TGTGCCAGCAGTGAACCGTTGGGACAGGGCGGCGAAAAACTGTTTTTT
TRBV6-1	.	TRBJ1-1	.	CASNLAGNTEAFF	TGTGCCAGCAACTTGGCAGGGAACACTGAAGCTTTCTTT
TRBV30	.	TRBJ2-7	.	CAWSAVGYEQYF	TGTGCCTGGAGTGCGGTTGGCTACGAGCAGTACTTC
TRBV30	.	TRBJ1-4	TRBD1	CAWSAMGRGSEKLFF	TGTGCCTGGAGTGCCATGGGCAGGGGGAGCGAAAAACTGTTTTTT
TRBV2	.	TRBJ2-7	.	CASSPSGTRSYEQYF	TGTGCCAGCAGCCCCTCCGGGACACGGTCCTACGAGCAGTACTTC
TRBV29-1	few	TRBJ1-2	.	CSVEGGYYGYTF	TGCAGCGTTGAGGGGGGCTACTATGGCTACACCTTC
TRBV7-6	.	TRBJ2-7	.	CASSLVIASYEQYF	TGTGCCAGCAGCTTAGTGATCGCTTCCTACGAGCAGTACTTC
TRBV28	.	TRBJ1-1	.	CASSGNSLNTEAFF	TGTGCCAGCAGTGGAAACAGCCTAAACACTGAAGCTTTCTTT
TRBV19	.	TRBJ2-3	.	CASSAREADTQYF	TGTGCCAGTAGTGCCAGAGAGGCAGATACGCAGTATTTT
TRBV6-1	few	TRBJ1-5	.	CASRQEVGQPQHF	TGTGCCAGCAGGCAAGAAGTAGGTCAGCCCCAGCATTTT
TRBV7-2	few	TRBJ2-3	.	CASSFPRTASDTQYF	TGTGCCAGCAGCTTCCCCAGGACAGCGTCAGATACGCAGTATTTT
TRBV2	.	TRBJ2-1	.	CASRIGSEQFF	TGTGCCAGCAGGATAGGGAGTGAGCAGTTCTTC
TRBV11-2	.	TRBJ2-1	.	CASSLPRARDEQFF	TGTGCCAGCAGCTTACCGCGGGCAAGGGATGAGCAGTTCTTC
TRBV7-8	.	TRBJ1-6	TRBD1	CASSRRTGGLRNSPLHF	TGTGCCAGCAGCCGGCGGACAGGGGGCCTAAGGAATTCACCCCTCCACTTT
TRBV5-1	.	TRBJ2-1	.	CASSLLGVADNEQFF	TGCGCCAGCAGCTTACTTGGGGTCGCCGACAATGAGCAGTTCTTC
TRBV7-9	.	TRBJ2-1	.	CASSSEGGRDEQFF	TGTGCCAGCAGCTCCGAGGGGGGGCGGGATGAGCAGTTCTTC
TRBV11-3	.	TRBJ2-2	.	CASSLDGSAPGELFF	TGTGCCAGCAGCTTAGATGGCAGCGCGCCCGGGGAGCTGTTTTTT
TRBV6-5	.	TRBJ2-5	TRBD1	CASRTQDRGQETQYF	TGTGCCAGCAGAACACAGGACAGGGGGCAAGAGACCCAGTACTTC
TRBV7-9	.	TRBJ2-2	TRBD1	CASSPSRDSRYLELFF	TGTGCCAGCAGCCCCTCCCGGGACAGTCGTTATTTGGAGCTGTTTTTT
TRBV28	.	TRBJ1-3	.	CASSLDRFSGNTIYF	TGTGCCAGCAGTTTAGACAGATTCTCTGGAAACACCATATATTTT
TRBV28	.	TRBJ1-5	.	CASSPPLDRNQPQHF	TGTGCCAGCAGTCCCCCTTTGGACCGCAATCAGCCCCAGCATTTT
TRBV18	few	TRBJ1-1	TRBD1	CASSPEGQRSTEAFF	TGTGCCAGCTCACCAGAGGGACAGAGGAGCACTGAAGCTTTCTTT
TRBV7-2	.	TRBJ2-3	.	CASSPEGLEVTQYF	TGTGCCAGCAGCCCAGAGGGTCTAGAAGTTACGCAGTATTTT
TRBV4-1	few	TRBJ1-1	.	CASSHIDSRQAFF	TGCGCCAGCAGCCATATCGATTCACGCCAGGCTTTCTTT
TRBV5-1	.	TRBJ1-2	TRBD1	CASSLGGQGGGYTF	TGCGCCAGCAGCTTGGGGGGACAGGGAGGCGGCTACACCTTC
TRBV7-8	.	TRBJ1-3	.	CASSFRAGNTIYF	TGTGCCAGCAGCTTTAGGGCAGGAAACACCATATATTTT
TRBV5-6	.	TRBJ1-2	.	CASSLEYLRGSGYGYTF	TGTGCCAGCAGCCTGGAGTATTTAAGGGGTTCGGGCTATGGCTACACCTTC
TRBV6-6	.	TRBJ2-3	TRBD2	CASSYVSGPDTQYF	TGTGCCAGCAGTTACGTTAGCGGGCCAGATACGCAGTATTTT
TRBV5-8	.	TRBJ1-2	.	CANKDPTSGYTF	TGTGCCAATAAGGACCCTACATCCGGCTACACCTTC
TRBV27	.	TRBJ2-1	.	CASPNGPIYNEQFF	TGTGCCAGTCCGAACGGACCGATATACAATGAGCAGTTCTTC
TRBV6-1	.	TRBJ1-5	.	CASRLQGSSNQPQHF	TGTGCCAGCAGGCTACAGGGAAGTAGCAATCAGCCCCAGCATTTT
TRBV7-6	.	TRBJ2-5	TRBD2	CASSSLGTSGGGETQYF	TGTGCCAGCAGCTCCTTGGGGACTAGCGGGGGAGGAGAGACCCAGTACTTC
TRBV19	.	TRBJ1-2	.	CASSSPGQGAYGYTF	TGTGCCAGTAGTAGCCCCGGGCAGGGTGCCTATGGCTACACCTTC
TRBV28	few	TRBJ1-5	.	CASSRSNQPQHF	TGTGCCAGCAGTCGTAGCAATCAGCCCCAGCATTTT
TRBV6-5	.	TRBJ2-5	.	CASSYPVGETQYF	TGTGCCAGCAGTTACCCCGTCGGGGAGACCCAGTACTTC
TRBV19	few	TRBJ1-5	TRBD1	CASTGTGGQQPQHF	TGTGCCAGCACCGGGACAGGGGGACAGCAGCCCCAGCATTTT
TRBV4-2	once	TRBJ2-7	.	CASSQDPLETEQYF	TGTGCCAGCAGCCAAGACCCCCTAGAAACCGAGCAGTACTTC
TRBV5-5	.	TRBJ2-7	TRBD2	CASSPSGGEQYF	TGTGCCAGCAGCCCTTCGGGGGGTGAGCAGTACTTC
TRBV4-2	few	TRBJ2-1	.	CASSHRGSYNEQFF	TGTGCCAGCAGCCACAGGGGATCCTACAATGAGCAGTTCTTC
TRBV4-1	.	TRBJ1-3	.	CASSAFQGSPGNTIYF	TGCGCCAGCAGCGCGTTTCAGGGGTCTCCTGGAAACACCATATATTTT
TRBV29-1	.	TRBJ2-1	.	CSVERTYNEQFF	TGCAGCGTTGAACGGACTTACAATGAGCAGTTCTTC